The 9 T cell receptor beta chains in this list originate from one sample, sequenced in a study of blood T cell repertoires in COVID-19. The repertoire was sequenced with immunoSEQ multiplex PCR; TCRdb's copy has only in-frame clones and lacks some. This table has approximately 10,000 clones, 75% to 90% appearing once. Sequencing was carried out using peripheral blood. Every receptor here comes from a human donor in a cohort sampled during active COVID-19.

This clone was recorded once. This chain links TRBV9 with TRBJ2-1; the D is unclear. V was trimmed by 0 bases and J by 7 bases, leaving 8 bases between them. The CDR3 spans 13 residues. In germline, CDR1 is SGDLS, CDR2 YYNGEE. DNA for the CDR3: TGTGCCAGCAGCGTAGGGCCTTGGAATGAGCAGTTCTTC. Its translation is CASSVGPWNEQFF.

The chain carries TRBV3-1 (or the pseudogene TRBV3-2) and TRBJ1-1; no reliable D call. V was pared by 4 bases and J by 0 bases, with 9 bases between. CDR1 is LGHDT and CDR2 is YNNKEL in the germline V gene (reference sequence). The CDR3 spans 14 residues. CDR3 sequence reads: CASSPSLMNTEAFF. Here the CDR3 DNA reads TGTGCCAGCAGCCCCAGTCTCATGAACACTGAAGCTTTCTTT.

The V gene is TRBV2, the J gene TRBJ1-5; a possible D gene is TRBD1 (5 bases). The germline V gene has CDR1 SNHLY and CDR2 FYNNEI. Between the trimmed V and J ends, which lost 4 bases and 7 bases, there was a span of 14 bases. This CDR3 comprises 14 residues. CDR3 nucleotide sequence: TGTGCCAGCAGTGCCTCGGGGGGTCAGCAGCCCCAGCATTTT. Encoded protein: CASSASGGQQPQHF.

This chain uses TRBV18 with TRBJ2-7; the match to TRBD2 covers 9 bases. CDR1 is KGHSH, CDR2 LQKENI, per germline. V lost 2 bases to trimming and J lost 2 bases; unmatched junction nucleotides: 4. CDR3 length equals 15 residues. The CDR3 is CASSPGGGGAYEQYF. The CDR3 region has the DNA TGTGCCAGCTCACCAGGAGGCGGGGGGGCCTACGAGCAGTACTTC.

The chain uses TRBV18 and TRBJ2-7, with 7 positions matching TRBD2. This CDR3 has 18 residues. J lost 1 base, V lost 3 bases, and 15 bases had no gene match. From germline, CDR1 is KGHSH and CDR2 LQKENI. CDR3 nucleotide sequence: TGTGCCAGCTCACCGGGGTTCGGGGGAGGGCTCATGTCCTACGAGCAGTACTTC. It translates to CASSPGFGGGLMSYEQYF.

The chain has TRBV7-2 and TRBJ2-7; 7 nucleotides agree with TRBD1. Germline assignment: CDR1 SGHTA and CDR2 FQGNSA. This CDR3 has 18 amino acids. Germline trimming cut 1 base from V and 7 bases from J; bases unmatched to any gene: 19. CDR3: CASSLGNSLRQGLGEQYF. The CDR3 DNA follows: TGTGCCAGCAGCTTAGGAAATTCCTTGAGACAGGGTTTAGGGGAGCAGTACTTC.

The gene calls are TRBV4-2 and TRBJ2-7; no reliable D call. V was shortened by 2 bases and J by 2 bases, with 13 bases between the two germline ends. The CDR3 length is 15 residues. CDR1 is LGHNA and CDR2 is YNFKEQ in the germline V gene. The CDR3 loop reads CASSQSFATPYEQYF. In nucleotides, the CDR3 is TGTGCCAGCAGCCAAAGTTTCGCAACTCCCTACGAGCAGTACTTC.

This clone is medium-sized. The chain joins TRBV4-3 to TRBJ1-2, with TRBD1 identical over 8 bases. The CDR3 sequence is 15 residues long. Trimming at V came to 6 bases and at J to 8 bases, leaving 14 bases not matched to a gene. Germline CDR1 is LGHNA and CDR2 is YSLEER. This CDR3 reads CASSTQTQGENGYTF. The CDR3 DNA reads as TGCGCCAGCAGTACACAGACACAGGGGGAAAACGGCTACACCTTC.

V gene TRBV12-3 or TRBV12-4 combines with J gene TRBJ2-2, with D perhaps matching TRBD2 (6 bases). V was cut by 6 bases and J by 7 bases, with 9 bases left in between. The CDR3 loop spans 12 amino acids. The CDR3 here is CASRRDNGELFF. The CDR3 bases are TGTGCCAGCAGGCGGGATAACGGGGAGCTGTTTTTT.